This TCR beta chain appears in the sequencing data of a study of T cell repertoires in cytomegalovirus infection. About the study: CMV infection and matching HLA type were both indicated by public TCR beta signatures.

The CDR3 length is 17 residues. Germline CDR1 is MNHEY and CDR2 is SVGEGT. Trimming removed 2 bases from V and 4 bases from J; junction bases left unmatched: 13. TCRdb re-derived calls from the reads in MiXCR, one entry per CDR3 protein. The sample lists around 530,000 distinct CDR3 sequences, 26% occurring once. This clonotype has at least ten counts. Its antigen is unknown. General study points: There were carriers of CMV plus the relevant HLA, and cumulative public TCR beta family frequency identified them. There were HLA-C-restricted CMV-specific TCR beta clonotypes dominating the ex vivo response.

V and J are TRBV6-2 or TRBV6-3 and TRBJ2-7; 8 bases match TRBD1. Sequencing input: PBMCs. The TCR sequence derives from a human donor in good health (CMV status not recorded). Some clones in this sample may be carry-over from other donors' samples. CDR3 sequence reads: CASSYRTQGETTYEQYF. DNA of the CDR3: TGTGCCAGCAGTTACCGTACACAGGGGGAAACCACTTACGAGCAGTACTTC.